These T cell receptor beta chains were read from a single sample in a study of blood T cell repertoires in COVID-19. Repertoires were generated with immunoSEQ multiplex PCR, while TCRdb's copy carries only in-frame clones and drops some. The sample lists 200,000 to 250,000 clones, around 90% occurring once. Sequencing was done on a sample of PBMCs or T cells enriched from blood (not recorded which). The receptors originated from a man aged 25-40 years who had recovered from COVID-19. CDR3s include the opening cysteine and the closing phenylalanine or tryptophan. A D gene is named only where the DNA matches it firmly. Clone size is stated in some rows and not others, as once, few, many or a class when expanded.

cdr3_aa cdr3_nt d_call j_call v_call clone_size
CATRSGKTPWPIYF TGTGCCACCAGGAGCGGAAAAACCCCTTGGCCCATTTACTTC . TRBJ2-7 TRBV24-1 .
CASSLIFAAGGNGYTF TGTGCCAGCAGTTTAATTTTCGCGGCAGGGGGCAATGGCTACACCTTC TRBD1 TRBJ1-2 TRBV28 .
CSVGDSEAFF TGCAGCGTAGGGGACAGTGAAGCTTTCTTT TRBD1 TRBJ1-1 TRBV29-1 .
CASTPSGLKQPQHF TGTGCCAGCACCCCTTCAGGCCTGAAGCAGCCCCAGCATTTT . TRBJ1-5 TRBV27 .
CASSYSQGSNEQFF TGTGCCAGCAGTTACTCTCAGGGATCCAATGAGCAGTTCTTC . TRBJ2-1 TRBV6-2/TRBV6-3 .
CASSQQYAEGPTLDTQYF TGTGCCAGCAGTCAACAATACGCAGAGGGCCCCACACTGGATACGCAGTATTTT . TRBJ2-3 TRBV6-6 .
CAWTPKTSTNEQFF TGTGCCTGGACTCCAAAGACTAGTACTAATGAGCAGTTCTTC . TRBJ2-1 TRBV30 .
CASSLAPRGTANTIYF TGCGCCAGCAGCTTAGCCCCACGGGGGACAGCGAACACCATATATTTT TRBD1 TRBJ1-3 TRBV5-1 .
CASSLVRGTEAFF TGTGCCAGCAGCTTAGTTAGAGGAACTGAAGCTTTCTTT . TRBJ1-1 TRBV11-2 .
CASSLEGVTDTQYF TGCGCCAGCAGCTTGGAAGGGGTCACAGATACGCAGTATTTT . TRBJ2-3 TRBV5-1 .
CASSQEGSSYEQYF TGTGCCAGCAGCCAAGAGGGGAGCTCCTACGAGCAGTACTTC . TRBJ2-7 TRBV4-2 .
CASGRSGRTEAFF TGTGCTAGTGGTCGATCGGGTCGCACTGAAGCTTTCTTT . TRBJ1-1 TRBV12-5 .
CASSTNPSGRASETQYF TGTGCCAGCAGCACGAACCCTAGCGGGAGGGCCTCAGAGACCCAGTACTTC TRBD2 TRBJ2-5 TRBV5-4 few
CASSLFSRADTQYF TGTGCCAGCAGTTTATTTAGTCGGGCAGATACGCAGTATTTT . TRBJ2-3 TRBV27 .
CASSRIGQAGTGELFF TGTGCCAGTAGCCGAATAGGACAGGCTGGTACCGGGGAGCTGTTTTTT TRBD1 TRBJ2-2 TRBV19 .
CASSPQGAGTEAFF TGTGCCAGCTCACCACAGGGGGCGGGCACTGAAGCTTTCTTT TRBD1 TRBJ1-1 TRBV18 .
CASRRSQGTGELFF TGTGCCAGTAGAAGGTCCCAGGGCACCGGGGAGCTGTTTTTT . TRBJ2-2 TRBV19 .
CASSRETQQDLVNTEAFF TGCGCCAGCAGCCGAGAAACACAACAGGACCTGGTGAACACTGAAGCTTTCTTT . TRBJ1-1 TRBV4-1 .
CASSPAGDTEAFF TGTGCCAGTAGTCCCGCCGGGGACACTGAAGCTTTCTTT . TRBJ1-1 TRBV19 .
CAWSSPQLAGGETQYF TGTGCCTGGAGTTCTCCCCAACTAGCGGGGGGGGAGACCCAGTACTTC TRBD2 TRBJ2-5 TRBV30 .
CASSMTSGRYEQYF TGTGCCAGCAGTATGACTAGCGGTCGCTACGAGCAGTACTTC TRBD2 TRBJ2-7 TRBV27 once
CASSPGQSYGYTF TGTGCCAGCAGTCCGGGACAGAGTTATGGCTACACCTTC TRBD1 TRBJ1-2 TRBV2 .
CASSQEAAFLTYNEQFF TGTGCCAGCAGCCAAGAAGCGGCCTTCCTCACCTACAATGAGCAGTTCTTC . TRBJ2-1 TRBV3-1/TRBV3-2 .
CASSPLLRQGLNTEAFF TGTGCCAGCAGCCCCTTACTAAGACAGGGGTTGAACACTGAAGCTTTCTTT TRBD1 TRBJ1-1 TRBV7-9 .
CASSLVLAGATSTDTQYF TGTGCCAGCAGCTTGGTCCTAGCGGGAGCTACTAGCACAGATACGCAGTATTTT TRBD2 TRBJ2-3 TRBV5-8 .
CASSVEGGGSNEQFF TGTGCCAGCAGCGTAGAGGGAGGGGGGAGCAATGAGCAGTTCTTC . TRBJ2-1 TRBV9 .
CASSQDNRSNYGYTF TGTGCCAGCAGCCAGGACAACCGGAGTAACTATGGCTACACCTTC . TRBJ1-2 TRBV7-2 few
CASSQHRGLAHFNYGYTF TGTGCCAGCAGCCAACACAGGGGGTTGGCTCACTTTAACTATGGCTACACCTTC TRBD1 TRBJ1-2 TRBV3-1/TRBV3-2 .
CASSLGTPQETQYF TGTGCCAGCAGCTTAGGGACTCCCCAAGAGACCCAGTACTTC . TRBJ2-5 TRBV7-9 .
CASRPRGYVRGRGRNQPQHF TGTGCCAGCAGACCAAGAGGCTATGTCCGGGGGAGAGGGAGGAATCAGCCCCAGCATTTT . TRBJ1-5 TRBV3-1/TRBV3-2 .
CASSLQGPADTGELFF TGTGCCAGCAGCTTACAGGGCCCGGCGGACACCGGGGAGCTGTTTTTT . TRBJ2-2 TRBV2 .
CASSLGLPNTEAFF TGTGCCAGCAGCTTGGGACTTCCGAACACTGAAGCTTTCTTT . TRBJ1-1 TRBV11-3 once
CASSLRGTGTSVTGELFF TGTGCCAGCAGTTTGCGGGGAACCGGGACTAGCGTTACCGGGGAGCTGTTTTTT TRBD2 TRBJ2-2 TRBV27 .
CASSLTGLAVYNEQFF TGTGCCAGCAGCTTGACGGGACTAGCGGTTTACAATGAGCAGTTCTTC TRBD2 TRBJ2-1 TRBV7-9 .
CASSPPGLGGKITGELFF TGTGCCAGCTCACCACCGGGCCTTGGAGGGAAAATCACCGGGGAGCTGTTTTTT . TRBJ2-2 TRBV18 .
CASSYGDRRSYGYTF TGTGCCAGCAGTTACGGGGACAGGAGATCCTATGGTTACACCTTC TRBD1 TRBJ1-2 TRBV6-5 .
CASSVPLTYNEQFF TGTGCCAGCAGCGTACCCCTAACCTACAATGAGCAGTTCTTC . TRBJ2-1 TRBV28 .
CASSPTGGGYTF TGCGCCAGCAGCCCAACAGGGGGAGGCTACACCTTC TRBD1 TRBJ1-2 TRBV5-1 .
CASSLADRALNQPQHF TGTGCCAGCAGCTTAGCCGACAGGGCCCTTAATCAGCCCCAGCATTTT TRBD1 TRBJ1-5 TRBV7-3 many